Below, 27 T cell receptor beta chains from the same sample are listed, as sequenced in a study of T cell clonotyping in hematopoietic cell transplantation. Method: immunoSEQ multiplex PCR; TCRdb's copy keeps in-frame clones and lacks some. Here the sample spans roughly 5,000 clones, roughly 88% being singletons. The material sequenced was peripheral blood mononuclear cells, taken 100 days after allogeneic stem cell transplant. The source of these receptors is a female patient aged 50-59 years who had an allogeneic stem cell transplant from a related donor, so the T cells may come from the graft donor. Some clones in this sample may be carry-over from other donors' samples.

J is TRBJ1-1 and V is TRBV28; D remains unclear. The CDR3 extends over 12 amino acids. Germline V lookup: CDR1 MDHEN, CDR2 SYDVKM. The V end was cut by 8 bases, the J end by 3 bases, with 10 bases between. The CDR3, as DNA: TGTGCCAGCTGTGGGGTATACACTGAAGCTTTCTTT. As protein: CASCGVYTEAFF. The variable domain in full, completed from reference TRBV28 and TRBJ1-1, reads DVKVTQSSRYLVKRTGEKVFLECVQDMDHENMFWYRQDPGLGLRLIYFSYDVKMKEKGDIPEGYSVSREKKERFSLILESASTNQTSMYLCASCGVYTEAFFGQGTRLTVV.

The chain recombines TRBV6-1 with TRBJ1-2; possible D gene TRBD1, 5 bases. From germline, CDR1 is MNHNS and CDR2 SASEGT. The V and J ends lost 3 bases and 7 bases respectively, with 15 bases between them. This CDR3 has 14 residues. CDR3 sequence: CASSEGTSPRGYTF. CDR3 DNA: TGTGCCAGCAGTGAGGGGACGTCTCCGCGTGGCTACACCTTC.

The chain joins TRBV4-1 to TRBJ1-4; a weak D match, TRBD1 (6 bases). Trimming cost V 1 base and J 8 bases, with 14 bases left between them. This CDR3 has 15 amino acids. Germline V lookup: CDR1 MGHRA, CDR2 YSYEKL. CDR3 nucleotide sequence: TGCGCCAGCAGCCAAGGTGAAGACAGGAGGGAAAAACTGTTTTTT. Translation: CASSQGEDRREKLFF.

The chain recombines TRBV6-1 with TRBJ1-6; D uncertain. This CDR3 has 15 amino acids. CDR1 MNHNS and CDR2 SASEGT come from the germline V gene. V was clipped by 7 bases and J by 0 bases, with 10 bases between them. The CDR3 sequence: CASTAPSSYNSPLHF. CDR3 DNA: TGTGCCAGCACCGCTCCGAGCTCCTATAATTCACCCCTCCACTTT.

The chain carries TRBV7-6 and TRBJ1-4, with D maybe TRBD1 (5 bases). Germline V gives CDR1 SGHVS, CDR2 FNYEAQ. The CDR3 loop spans 14 amino acids. With 5 bases removed from V and 8 bases from J, the gap between germline ends came to 15 bases. The CDR3: CASSPTPWGEKLFF. DNA for the CDR3: TGTGCCAGCAGCCCCACCCCTTGGGGGGAAAAACTGTTTTTT.

This rearrangement joins TRBV4-3 to TRBJ2-1; 7 bases agree with TRBD1. Germline V gene lookup returns CDR1 LGHNA and CDR2 YSLEER. The CDR3 has 15 residues. The V segment lost 3 bases and the J segment 9 bases; nucleotides outside the gene matches: 11. CDR3 DNA sequence: TGCGCCAGCAGCCAGAGACAGGGCCTAACCGGTGAGCAGTTCTTC. Residues: CASSQRQGLTGEQFF.

The chain carries TRBV28 and TRBJ1-3; D is unresolved. The V end lost 2 bases, the J end lost 0 bases, and 8 bases lay between the germline ends. CDR3 length: 15 amino acids. Germline-derived CDR1 and CDR2 are MDHEN and SYDVKM. Here the CDR3 reads CASSLLGSSGNTIYF. The CDR3 DNA reads as TGTGCCAGCAGTTTACTTGGTTCCTCTGGAAACACCATATATTTT.

This clone turned up a few times. This chain links TRBV7-9 with TRBJ2-1; 7 positions match TRBD2. The CDR3 is made up of 15 amino acids. V lost 4 bases and J lost 3; bases outside the gene matches: 6. Germline CDR1 is SEHNR and CDR2 is FQNEAQ (reference sequence). CDR3 coding DNA: TGTGCCAGCAGCTCCCCGGCGGGGGTCTACAATGAGCAGTTCTTC. This encodes CASSSPAGVYNEQFF.

The V gene is TRBV6-6, the J gene TRBJ1-2; D not resolved. Germline CDR1 is MNHNY and CDR2 is SVGAGI (reference sequence). The CDR3 length is 14 residues. V lost 0 bases and J lost 7, with 12 bases in between. Here the CDR3 DNA reads TGTGCCAGCAGTTACTCGTCGGGTGTGGGTGGCTACACCTTC. Encoded protein: CASSYSSGVGGYTF.

This rearrangement joins TRBV30 to TRBJ1-2; TRBD1 matches at 7 bases. This CDR3 spans 15 amino acids. V lost 1 base and J lost 4; bases outside the gene matches: 9. Germline CDR1 reads GTSNPN; CDR2 reads SVGIG (reference sequence). The DNA for the CDR3 is TGTGCCTGGAGTGCTCCCCGGACAGGAGTCTATGGCTACACCTTC. Translated, it gives CAWSAPRTGVYGYTF.

In its sample, this clone was seen once. The V and J genes are TRBV5-1 and TRBJ2-5; D not resolved. This CDR3 has 14 residues. CDR1 and CDR2 from the germline V gene are SGHRS and YFSETQ. V shed 2 bases and J shed 0 bases, with 8 bases lying between them. The CDR3 region is CASSLVANQETQYF. As DNA, the CDR3 is TGCGCCAGCAGCTTAGTGGCTAACCAAGAGACCCAGTACTTC.

The chain is built from TRBV5-5 and TRBJ2-3, with 14 nucleotides matching TRBD2. The CDR3 length is 17 residues. The V and J ends lost 4 bases and 3 bases, in that order; junction bases with no gene match: 7. Germline-derived CDR1 and CDR2 are SGHKS and YYEKEE (reference sequence). This chain's CDR3 is CASSHGLAGGGTDTQYF. DNA for the CDR3: TGTGCCAGCAGCCATGGACTAGCGGGAGGCGGGACAGATACGCAGTATTTT.

J is TRBJ2-5 and V is TRBV21-1; the D call of TRBD1 is as the table states it, not checked on the DNA. TRBV21-1 has pseudogene status. There are 15 residues in the CDR3. The CDR3 coding sequence is TGTGCCAGCAGCAAAGGGGGACACTCCCAAGAGACCCAGTACTTC. It codes for CASSKGGHSQETQYF.

The chain joins TRBV7-2 to TRBJ1-5, with a weak D call TRBD1 (6 bases). Germline assignment: CDR1 SGHTA and CDR2 FQGNSA. Trimming pared 1 base from V and 5 bases from J, leaving 6 bases between. CDR3 size: 13 residues. The CDR3 nucleotides are TGTGCCAGCAGCTTAGGACAGGATCAGCCCCAGCATTTT. Protein: CASSLGQDQPQHF.

The chain combines TRBV28 with TRBJ2-3, with D perhaps TRBD1 (5 bases). The CDR3 is 14 residues long. V shed 5 bases and J shed 3 bases, with 12 bases lying between them. CDR1 and CDR2 (germline): MDHEN, SYDVKM. CDR3 sequence: CASSRAGWTDTQYF. The CDR3 nucleotides are TGTGCCAGCAGTCGGGCAGGGTGGACAGATACGCAGTATTTT.

The chain joins TRBV6-1 to TRBJ1-5; no reliable D call. Germline V gene sequence: CDR1 MNHNS, CDR2 SASEGT. V lost 1 base to trimming and J lost 10 bases, with 14 bases between them. The CDR3 is 14 amino acids. This CDR3 reads CASSEGPSLSPQHF. The DNA for the CDR3 is TGTGCCAGCAGTGAAGGGCCAAGCTTGTCTCCCCAGCATTTT.

The rearrangement uses TRBV30 and TRBJ1-4; tentatively, D is TRBD1 (6 bases). V shed 3 bases and J shed 5 bases, with 22 bases lying between them. Germline lookup yields CDR1 GTSNPN and CDR2 SVGIG (reference sequence). CDR3 length equals 17 residues. CDR3 nucleotides: TGTGCCTGGAGCCCATCAGACAGGACCCCTTACAATGAAAAACTGTTTTTT. This translates into CAWSPSDRTPYNEKLFF. Full variable domain (remainder filled in from reference TRBV30 and TRBJ1-4): SQTIHQWPATLVQPVGSPLSLECTVEGTSNPNLYWYRQAAGRGLQLLFYSVGIGQISSEVPQNLSASRPQDRQFILSSKKLLLSDSGFYLCAWSPSDRTPYNEKLFFGSGTQLSVL.

V usage is TRBV7-2 and J usage is TRBJ2-7; 8 bases agree with TRBD1. Looked up from germline, CDR1 is SGHTA and CDR2 is FQGNSA. J lost 2 bases, V lost 5 bases, and 8 bases had no gene match. The CDR3 sequence is 15 residues long. The CDR3 is CASSARTGWAYEQYF. CDR3 coding DNA: TGTGCCAGCAGCGCAAGGACAGGGTGGGCCTACGAGCAGTACTTC.

V is TRBV28 and J is TRBJ1-2; D is ambiguous. CDR3 length equals 11 residues. Trimming left V 2 bases short and J 8 bases short, with 6 bases between. Germline V gene sequence: CDR1 MDHEN, CDR2 SYDVKM. The CDR3 reads CASSLEGGYTF. The CDR3, as DNA: TGTGCCAGCAGTTTAGAGGGAGGCTACACCTTC.

This rearrangement joins TRBV5-5 to TRBJ2-7; 9 nucleotides match TRBD2. The CDR3 length is 15 residues. The germline V gene has CDR1 SGHKS and CDR2 YYEKEE (reference sequence). With 0 bases clipped from V and 2 bases from J, the junction kept 3 bases outside the gene matches. CDR3 bases: TGTGCCAGCAGCTTGGTACTAGCGGGTGCCTACGAGCAGTACTTC. Translated: CASSLVLAGAYEQYF. Together with reference TRBV5-5 and TRBJ2-7, the CDR3 gives the full variable domain: DAGVTQSPTHLIKTRGQQVTLRCSPISGHKSVSWYQQVLGQGPQFIFQYYEKEERGRGNFPDRFSARQFPNYSSELNVNALLLGDSALYLCASSLVLAGAYEQYFGPGTRLTVT.

The chain has TRBV6-5 and TRBJ2-7; D might be TRBD2 (7 bases). This CDR3 has 13 amino acids. Germline CDR1 and CDR2: MNHEY and SVGAGI. With 2 bases removed from V and 4 bases from J, the gap between germline ends came to 9 bases. CDR3 sequence reads: CASSYAGAYEQYF. The CDR3 DNA reads TGTGCCAGCAGTTACGCGGGGGCGTACGAGCAGTACTTC.

The rearrangement uses TRBV2 and TRBJ2-7; D ambiguous. Trimming took 1 base from V and 2 from J, leaving 9 bases between them. The CDR3 runs 14 residues. Germline-derived CDR1 and CDR2 are SNHLY and FYNNEI. Here the CDR3 reads CASSEGWETYEQYF. CDR3 bases: TGTGCCAGCAGTGAAGGATGGGAAACCTACGAGCAGTACTTC. The full variable domain, rest sourced from reference TRBV2 and TRBJ2-7, is EPEVTQTPSHQVTQMGQEVILRCVPISNHLYFYWYRQILGQKVEFLVSFYNNEISEKSEIFDDQFSVERPDGSNFTLKIRSTKLEDSAMYFCASSEGWETYEQYFGPGTRLTVT.

The J gene is TRBJ1-1, the V gene TRBV6-5; D is uncertain. The CDR3 loop spans 13 amino acids. Germline CDR1 MNHEY, CDR2 SVGAGI. Deletions cut 6 bases from V and 4 bases from J, with 12 bases between. Here the CDR3 reads CASSKFKVTEAFF. CDR3 coding DNA: TGTGCCAGCAGCAAATTTAAGGTCACTGAAGCTTTCTTT.

This clone was recorded a few times. The V call is TRBV19, the J call TRBJ2-2; D is perhaps TRBD1 (5 bases). With 9 bases removed from V and 7 bases from J, the gap between germline ends came to 12 bases. The length of the CDR3 is 12 residues. Germline CDR1 and CDR2: LNHDA and SQIVND (reference sequence). The CDR3 region is CASRQGVGELFF. The CDR3 DNA reads TGTGCCAGCCGGCAGGGTGTCGGGGAGCTGTTTTTT.

The genes are TRBV9 and TRBJ2-7; 16 nucleotides line up with TRBD2. Germline CDR1 reads SGDLS; CDR2 reads YYNGEE. The CDR3 contains 16 residues. V lost 4 bases, J lost 7 bases, and 8 bases stayed unmatched. The CDR3 DNA is TGTGCCAGCAGCCTCGGGACTAGCGGGGGGGCAGAGGAGCAGTACTTC. Its protein product is CASSLGTSGGAEEQYF.

In this sample, this clone turned up once. This chain connects TRBV19 to TRBJ2-7; TRBD1 is a possible D gene (6 bases). Germline loops: CDR1 LNHDA, CDR2 SQIVND (reference sequence). V was pared by 3 bases and J by 3 bases, with 15 bases between. This CDR3 region has 15 residues. The CDR3 nucleotides are TGTGCCAGTAGTATGACAACCGGGACACTCTACGAGCAGTACTTC. Residues: CASSMTTGTLYEQYF.

This chain connects TRBV10-1 to TRBJ1-1, with D unclear. Trimming pared 0 bases from V and 8 bases from J, leaving 10 bases between. CDR1 is WNHNN, CDR2 SYGVQD, per germline (reference sequence). CDR3 length: 13 residues. The CDR3 DNA sequence: TGCGCCAGCAGTGAGTCTGAAAGCTTAGAAGCTTTCTTT. It yields the protein CASSESESLEAFF.